This TCR beta chain was captured in a study of CD8 T cells in Susac syndrome. At the level of the study: When their blood was taken, the Susac syndrome patients had either not yet had any therapy, were taking corticosteroids, or were taking intravenous immunoglobulin alone.

Study results and limitations: In Susac patients, clonal expansion was not detected in CD4+ cells.

Reverse transcription of about 0.5 to 1 ug RNA used random hexamers. Amplification of TCR beta CDR3 spanned 54 Vbeta and 13 Jbeta via immunoSEQ multiplex PCR. MiXCR, applied by TCRdb to the immunoSEQ multiplex PCR reads, yields one record per CDR3 protein. The sample contains roughly 250,000 distinct CDR3 sequences, 90% to 97% of which appear only once. The CDR3 totals 12 residues. In germline, CDR1 is MNHEY, CDR2 SVGAGI. Trimming left V 7 bases short and J 5 bases short, with 11 bases between. The sample holds one count of this clonotype. Its antigen remains unidentified. Sequenced input: CD4+ T cells from PBMCs. The V and J genes are TRBV6-5 and TRBJ2-5; D unclear. This clonotype was obtained from a human donor with Susac syndrome. The CDR3: CASTRAGETQYF. CDR3 sequence (DNA): TGTGCCAGCACCCGAGCCGGGGAGACCCAGTACTTC.